A selection of T cell receptor beta chains follows, all from one sample in a study of T cells in Graves' hyperthyroidism and ophthalmopathy. TCRdb re-called the multiplex PCR reads through MiXCR, storing one row per CDR3 protein. The data hold roughly 290,000 distinct CDR3 sequences, with about 15% observed a single time. Sequenced: blood. The receptors stem from an older woman with Graves' ophthalmopathy. Each CDR3 is given with its conserved first and last residue. Fields, in order: V gene, CDR3 protein.

>TRBV4-3
CASSQGYATVQETQYF
>TRBV6-2/TRBV6-3
CASSYPPWTGNNQPQHF
>TRBV4-3
CASSQGTGGYGYGYTF
>TRBV2
CASSGTGRGLEQYF
>TRBV20-1
CSARVGELDSPLHF
>TRBV6-5
CASSYTYLDSEAFF
>TRBV2
CASRDDSHEQYF
>TRBV10-3
CASSEVGTRVWEQFF
>TRBV4-3
CASSREQGNYGYTF
>TRBV2
CASRLRGHNSPLHF
>TRBV30
CAWGNKNEQFF
>TRBV2
CASSTGTQPVGTQYF
>TRBV18
CASSPPGQGNGNEQFF
>TRBV11-2
CASSLVIGHIQETQYF
>TRBV7-2
CASSSDRYQETQYF
>TRBV12-3/TRBV12-4
CASTRQAGYNSPLHF
>TRBV12-3/TRBV12-4
CASRAIHGSSGADTQYF
>TRBV11-2
CASSLGLEHSIAYEQYF
>TRBV6-2/TRBV6-3
CASSYQGMNTEAFF
>TRBV20-1
CSAIAQGGVLRNSPLHF
>TRBV5-4
CASSLSGDNEQFF
>TRBV2
CASRPVNYSSYEQYF
>TRBV6-2/TRBV6-3
CASSYDGTEAFF
>TRBV27
CASKLGGNGYTF
>TRBV2
CASSEGEAYSNQPQHF
>TRBV19
CASIDGGDRGNQPQHF
>TRBV6-1
CASSKGSGSGNSPLHF
>TRBV20-1
CSAPYTGSANTGELFF
>TRBV12-3/TRBV12-4
CASSWGPGQPEAFF
>TRBV5-6
CASSYQGQGGYEQYF
>TRBV7-2
CASSLPDRARGETQYF
>TRBV20-1
CSARDGIGRYNEQFF
>TRBV19
CASSIASGANVLTF
>TRBV4-1
CASSQDPQGRAEAFF
>TRBV5-1
CASSLGDRDSGTGYTF
>TRBV28
CASRGTGYSNQPQHF
>TRBV24-1
CATSGQGGTYNEQFF
>TRBV7-9
CASSPRGGSDEQYF
>TRBV28
CASSPQGYLYEQYF
>TRBV29-1
CSGRDSYNSPLHF
>TRBV6-1
CASSSQGELGNQPQHF
>TRBV7-9
CASSFVRDGYTF
>TRBV7-9
CTSSFAWGTDTQYF